The 2 T cell receptor beta chains below were found in one sample sequenced in a study of blood T cells in healthy people across ages. The second PCR ran about 6 to 12 cycles with a sample-barcoded 5' primer and J-beta primers. In TCRdb, the 5' RACE reads were re-called with MiXCR into one record per CDR3 protein. The table lists about 670,000 distinct CDR3 sequences, approximately 52% of them singletons. The sequenced sample was blood. All receptors come from a woman older than 75 in good health.

Concerning this clonotype itself: This may come from a read error, since a much larger clone is one base off. The chain is built from TRBV7-2 and TRBJ2-5; TRBD2 agrees at 7 bases. The CDR3 extends over 15 amino acids. Per germline, CDR1 SGHTA and CDR2 FQGNSA. The CDR3, as DNA: TGTGCCGGCAGCTTAGCGCCGGGGGGACAAGAGACCCAGTACTTC. Amino acid sequence: CAGSLAPGGQETQYF.

This chain connects TRBV18 to TRBJ1-1; a possible D gene is TRBD1 (6 bases). Germline CDR1 KGHSH, CDR2 LQKENI. V was shortened by 1 base and J by 7 bases, with 13 bases between the two germline ends. CDR3 length: 14 amino acids. CDR3 sequence reads: CASSPQRRGSEAFF. The CDR3 DNA follows: TGTGCCAGCTCACCACAGCGCAGGGGTAGTGAAGCTTTCTTT.